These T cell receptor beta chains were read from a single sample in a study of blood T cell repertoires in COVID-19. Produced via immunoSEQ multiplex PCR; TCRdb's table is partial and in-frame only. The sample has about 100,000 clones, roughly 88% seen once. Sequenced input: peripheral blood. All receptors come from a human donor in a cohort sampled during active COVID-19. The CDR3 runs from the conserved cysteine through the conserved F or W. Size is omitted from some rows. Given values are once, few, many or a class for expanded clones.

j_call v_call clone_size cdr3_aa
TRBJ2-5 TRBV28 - CASKTYHGTPTVETQYF
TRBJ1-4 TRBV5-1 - CASSLGGTTTNEKLFF
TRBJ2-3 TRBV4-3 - CASSPTGPSDTQYF
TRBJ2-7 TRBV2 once CASKLGAGGFYEQYF
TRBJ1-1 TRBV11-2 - CASSSNRVLMNTEAFF
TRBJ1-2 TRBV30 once CAWSEAYGYTF
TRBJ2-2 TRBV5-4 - CASSLAPGRETGELFF
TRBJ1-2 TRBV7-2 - CASSLGHIDYGYTF
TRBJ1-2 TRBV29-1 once CSVERRDSYGYTF
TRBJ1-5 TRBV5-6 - CASSSGTGRGNQPQHF
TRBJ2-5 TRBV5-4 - CASSQVGAETQYF
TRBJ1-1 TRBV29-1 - CSVEVGEGTEAFF
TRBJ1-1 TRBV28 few CASKYGRGVNTEAFF
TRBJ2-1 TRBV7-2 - CASSTTGTRVEQFF
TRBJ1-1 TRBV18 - CASSPPLRSLSTEAFF
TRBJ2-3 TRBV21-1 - CASSKGTASTDTQYF